The clone carrying this TCR beta chain occurred a few times. Its antigen remains unidentified. Trimming removed 4 bases from V and 4 bases from J, with 21 bases in between. Per germline, CDR1 SEHNR and CDR2 FQNEAQ (reference sequence). This CDR3 is built from 17 residues. The sample is drawn from a study of cytomegalovirus exposure and HLA in healthy donors. Study results and limitations: With later analysis, a missense DCLRE1C variant became linked to TCR beta V- and J-gene trimming.

Primers: 60 Vbeta forward and 13 Jbeta reverse. TCRdb's table, derived via immunoSEQ multiplex PCR, lists solely in-frame clones and lacks some. The table has approximately 200,000 clones, 60% to 80% seen once. This chain links TRBV7-9 with TRBJ2-3; possibly TRBD2 for D (6 bases). The sequenced sample consisted of PBMCs. The clonotype comes from a man younger than 35 in good health and CMV-seronegative. The CDR3 DNA sequence: TGTGCCAGCAGCTCGAAGGTGGAGGGACTCCTCGCAGATACGCAGTATTTT. Translation: CASSSKVEGLLADTQYF.